This T cell receptor beta chain was identified in a study of metastatic and nonmetastatic thyroid tumors. The wider study: The study looked at repertoires side by side in blood and in tumor or nodule tissue from malignant and benign thyroid patients. Study observations and caveats: Malignant thyroid tumors reportedly had TCR beta diversity that was significantly higher than in benign nodules, in blood and tumor.

This CDR3 has 18 amino acids. V was pared by 0 bases and J by 2 bases, with 14 bases of the junction left unmatched. Germline CDR1 and CDR2: DFQATT and SNEGSKA (reference sequence). About this clone: Its specificity is not known.

Every patient was untreated before thyroid surgery. In the original analysis: A classifier of distant metastasis in papillary thyroid cancer was built from CDR3 differences (across clinicopathological groups). Using MiXCR, TCRdb re-called clones from the PCR reads. What appears here as the V and J calls and clone size reflects TCRdb's work, not the paper's. The sample lists about 35,000 clones; more than 15% were seen once. The chain uses TRBV20-1 and TRBJ2-5; TRBD2 matches at 8 bases. This TCR derives from a female donor with papillary thyroid cancer or a benign thyroid nodule (not recorded which). Some clones in this sample may be carry-over from other donors' samples. The material sequenced was blood. This CDR3 is CSAREMRGSGGGQETQYF. In DNA, the CDR3 is TGCAGTGCTAGAGAGATGAGGGGAAGCGGGGGAGGGCAAGAGACCCAGTACTTC.